The 10 T cell receptor beta chains below were found in one sample sequenced in a study of regulatory T cells in long-lasting Graves disease. The TCR beta library used iRepertoire HTBI primers with Arm-PCR amplification of CDR3. MiXCR was run by TCRdb on the multiplex PCR reads, yielding one entry per CDR3 protein. Of about 430,000 distinct CDR3 sequences in the sample, over 14% are singletons; the top ten hold approximately 8%. The time point: newly diagnosed GD, antithyroid drugs for less than 3 months. From RNA extracted from PBMCs, the TCR library was made. In addition, the sample was reused for a study of T cells in Graves' hyperthyroidism and ophthalmopathy.

The sequencing used peripheral blood mononuclear cells (PBMCs), collected at new diagnosis, from a patient treated with antithyroid drugs. These receptors were obtained from a woman between 40 and 50 years old with Graves disease.

As regards this clonotype: It may be a read error: a sequence one base away is much more abundant. The CDR3 sequence: CASGHSGGAGNTIYF. CDR3 nucleotides: TGCGCCAGCGGCCATTCCGGGGGAGCTGGAAACACCATATATTTT. The chain carries TRBV4-1 and TRBJ1-3, with D possibly matching TRBD1 (5 bases). Germline V gives CDR1 MGHRA, CDR2 YSYEKL. The CDR3 covers 15 residues.

In this sample, this clonotype turned up many times. The chain uses TRBV12-3 or TRBV12-4 and TRBJ2-1, with D unclear. The CDR3 contains 17 residues. The V and J ends lost 3 bases and 0 bases respectively, with 15 bases between them. This chain's CDR3 is CASSFAGQLSSYNEQFF. CDR3 bases: TGTGCCAGCAGTTTTGCTGGGCAGTTAAGCTCCTACAATGAGCAGTTCTTC.

This clonotype was picked up a small number of times. This chain joins TRBV2 and TRBJ2-1; the match to TRBD1 covers 10 bases. J gave up 8 bases and V 6 bases, and 10 bases lay outside the gene matches. This CDR3 has 15 amino acids. Germline CDR1 SNHLY, CDR2 FYNNEI. The CDR3 loop reads CASSAGTGAHDEQFF. The DNA for the CDR3 is TGTGCCAGCAGCGCCGGGACAGGGGCGCACGATGAGCAGTTCTTC.

This clonotype has ten or more counts. The chain employs TRBV11-1 and TRBJ2-2; the D call may be TRBD1 or TRBD2 (5 bases each). This CDR3 region has 17 residues. Trimming removed 6 bases from V and 4 bases from J, with 21 bases in between. Germline values: CDR1 SGHAT, CDR2 FQDESV (reference sequence). The CDR3 nucleotides are TGTGCCAGCAGTCGGGGTCAGGGCCGCAAAGGCACCGGGGAGCTGTTTTTT. The encoded protein is CASSRGQGRKGTGELFF.

This clonotype was seen many times. This chain joins TRBV19 and TRBJ1-6, with D possibly being TRBD1 (5 bases). Trimming removed 6 bases at V and 7 bases at J, with 13 bases between. Germline V gives CDR1 LNHDA, CDR2 SQIVND (reference sequence). This CDR3 is built from 14 residues. In nucleotides, the CDR3 is TGTGCCAGTAGCGCAGGGCGACTCAATTCACCCCTCCACTTT. This codes for CASSAGRLNSPLHF. The variable domain in full, completed from reference TRBV19 and TRBJ1-6, reads DGGITQSPKYLFRKEGQNVTLSCEQNLNHDAMYWYRQDPGQGLRLIYYSQIVNDFQKGDIAEGYSVSREKKESFPLTVTSAQKNPTAFYLCASSAGRLNSPLHFGNGTRLTVT.

This clonotype was seen ten or more times. The gene calls are TRBV7-3 and TRBJ2-1, with 9 bases fitting TRBD2. The germline V gene has CDR1 SGHTA and CDR2 FQGTGA. CDR3 length: 14 residues. Trimming cost V 4 bases and J 8 bases; bases outside gene matches: 6. The DNA for the CDR3 is TGTGCCAGCAGCTCGGGACTAGCATATGATGAGCAGTTCTTC. As protein: CASSSGLAYDEQFF.

The sample holds many counts of this clonotype. The V call is TRBV10-3, the J call TRBJ1-5; D might be TRBD1 (6 bases). CDR3 length: 13 residues. V lost 7 bases, J lost 5 bases, and 12 bases lay in between. Germline-derived CDR1 and CDR2 are ENHRY and SYGVKD. The CDR3 nucleotides read TGTGCCATCAACCGGGACACAGATCAGCCCCAGCATTTT. Translating it yields CAINRDTDQPQHF.

The chain combines TRBV7-2 with TRBJ2-2; 14 nucleotides line up with TRBD2. Germline V gene sequence: CDR1 SGHTA, CDR2 FQGNSA. V trimming: 3 bases; J trimming: 0 bases; junction bases outside the gene matches: 9. The CDR3 covers 20 residues. The CDR3 DNA reads as TGTGCCAGCAGCTTGAGGGAGGGGACTAGCGGGAGTCCGAACACCGGGGAGCTGTTTTTT. Protein: CASSLREGTSGSPNTGELFF.

This clonotype was counted many times. The V call is TRBV3-1, the J call TRBJ2-3; tentatively, D is TRBD2 (6 bases). CDR1 and CDR2 from the germline V gene are LGHDT and YNNKEL (reference sequence). The CDR3 is made up of 13 amino acids. V lost 4 bases and J 6 bases, leaving 11 bases between the germline ends. The CDR3 DNA reads TGTGCCAGCAGCCCCGCGGGGATCGATACGCAGTATTTT. Translation gives CASSPAGIDTQYF.

Ten or more counts support this clonotype. The chain carries TRBV7-2 and TRBJ2-1; the D call may be TRBD1 or TRBD2 (5 bases each). CDR3 length: 15 amino acids. V was shortened by 5 bases and J by 0 bases, with 11 bases between the two germline ends. Germline lookup yields CDR1 SGHTA and CDR2 FQGNSA. DNA of the CDR3: TGTGCCAGCAGCGCGACCGGGACCTCCTACAATGAGCAGTTCTTC. The encoded protein is CASSATGTSYNEQFF.